This T cell receptor beta chain was retrieved from a study of OX40 agonist ivuxolimab in advanced cancers. Study information: The study gave patients intravenous ivuxolimab at 0.01 to 10 mg/kg every 2 weeks. The group had a mean age of 60 years, ranged from roughly 23 to 79, and was just under 85% male.

Profiling relied on immunoSEQ multiplex PCR, and the TCRdb table lists in-frame clones only, not all of them. This sample yields some 37,000 clones, of which approximately 79% are seen a single time; about 1.8% belongs to the top ten. In regard to this clone: Its antigen is not identified.

General study results and limits: Averaged across samples, CD8+ T cells carried more expanded clones than CD4+ did.

V shed 4 bases and J shed 4 bases, with 18 bases lying between them. The CDR3 is made up of 16 amino acids. CDR1 and CDR2 from the germline V gene are SGHDT and YYEEEE. The chain joins TRBV5-6 to TRBJ2-1; the D gene is possibly TRBD2 (5 bases). This sequence was found in an adult with an advanced solid tumor such as melanoma, head and neck, liver or kidney cancer. The input for sequencing was CD4+ or CD8+ T cells sorted from blood, taken in a trial of the OX40 agonist ivuxolimab. CDR3 loop: CASSRRLTDFYNEQFF. In DNA, the CDR3 is TGTGCCAGCAGCCGGAGGCTTACGGACTTTTACAATGAGCAGTTCTTC.